Below are 3 T cell receptor beta chains sequenced from a single sample in a study of cytomegalovirus exposure and HLA in healthy donors. The primer mix had 60 Vbeta and 13 Jbeta primers. Assay used: immunoSEQ multiplex PCR; TCRdb lists only in-frame clones, some missing. This table has around 170,000 clones, around four fifths appearing once. Sequences were obtained from PBMCs. Receptor source: a male donor in good health and CMV-seronegative.

The genes are TRBV29-1 and TRBJ2-3, with TRBD1 identical over 9 bases. Trimming at V came to 1 base and at J to 5 bases, leaving 4 bases not matched to a gene. Germline values: CDR1 SQVTM, CDR2 ANQGSEA. The CDR3 is 14 amino acids. DNA of the CDR3: TGCAGCGTTGAAGTCGAGGACAGGGGAGATACGCAGTATTTT. This translates into CSVEVEDRGDTQYF.

The chain links TRBV7-9 to TRBJ2-3, with 11 bases lining up with TRBD1. With V trimmed by 5 bases and J by 2 bases, 3 bases remained unmatched. There are 15 residues in the CDR3. The V gene's germline CDR1 is SEHNR and CDR2 FQNEAQ (reference sequence). The CDR3 loop reads CASSPGQGVTDTQYF. CDR3 DNA: TGTGCCAGCAGCCCGGGACAGGGGGTCACAGATACGCAGTATTTT.

The gene calls are TRBV7-8 and TRBJ2-7, with 7 bases fitting TRBD1. Germline CDR1 and CDR2: SGHVS and FQNEAQ. This CDR3 is 15 amino acids long. V lost 2 bases, J lost 2 bases, and 6 bases stayed unmatched. The CDR3 bases are TGTGCCAGCAGCTTAAGTCTTGACAGGGCCTACGAGCAGTACTTC. This sequence encodes CASSLSLDRAYEQYF.